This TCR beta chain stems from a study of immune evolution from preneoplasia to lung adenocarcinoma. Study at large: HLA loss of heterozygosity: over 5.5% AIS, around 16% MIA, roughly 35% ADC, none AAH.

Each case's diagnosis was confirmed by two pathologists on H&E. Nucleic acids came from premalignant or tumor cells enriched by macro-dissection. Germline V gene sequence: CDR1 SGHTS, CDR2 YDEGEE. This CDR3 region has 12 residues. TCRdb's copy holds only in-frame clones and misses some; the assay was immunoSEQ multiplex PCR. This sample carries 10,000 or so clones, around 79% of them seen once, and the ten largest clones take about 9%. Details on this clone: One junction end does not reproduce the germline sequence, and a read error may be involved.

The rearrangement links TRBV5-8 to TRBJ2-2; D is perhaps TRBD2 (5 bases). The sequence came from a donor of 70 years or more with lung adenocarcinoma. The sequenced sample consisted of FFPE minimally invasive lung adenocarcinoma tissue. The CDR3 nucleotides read TGTGCCAGCAGCTTTTACACCGGGGAGTTGTTTTTT. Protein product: CASSFYTGELFF. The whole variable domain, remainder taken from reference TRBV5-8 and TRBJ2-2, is EAGVTQSPTHLIKTRGQQATLRCSPISGHTSVYWYQQALGLGLQFLLWYDEGEERNRGNFPPRFSGRQFPNYSSELNVNALELEDSALYLCASSFYTGELFFGEGSRLTVL.